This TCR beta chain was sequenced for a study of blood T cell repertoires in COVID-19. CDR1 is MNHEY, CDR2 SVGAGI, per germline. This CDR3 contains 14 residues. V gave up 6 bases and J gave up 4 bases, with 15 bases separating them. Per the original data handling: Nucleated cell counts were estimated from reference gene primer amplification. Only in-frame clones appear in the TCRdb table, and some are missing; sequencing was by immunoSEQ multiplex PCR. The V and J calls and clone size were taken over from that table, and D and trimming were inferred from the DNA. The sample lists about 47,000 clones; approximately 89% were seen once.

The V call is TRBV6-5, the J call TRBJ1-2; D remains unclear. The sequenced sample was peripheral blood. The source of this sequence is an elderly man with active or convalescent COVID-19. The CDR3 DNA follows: TGTGCCAGCAGCCGACCAGGACTCGGCTATGGCTACACCTTC. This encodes CASSRPGLGYGYTF.